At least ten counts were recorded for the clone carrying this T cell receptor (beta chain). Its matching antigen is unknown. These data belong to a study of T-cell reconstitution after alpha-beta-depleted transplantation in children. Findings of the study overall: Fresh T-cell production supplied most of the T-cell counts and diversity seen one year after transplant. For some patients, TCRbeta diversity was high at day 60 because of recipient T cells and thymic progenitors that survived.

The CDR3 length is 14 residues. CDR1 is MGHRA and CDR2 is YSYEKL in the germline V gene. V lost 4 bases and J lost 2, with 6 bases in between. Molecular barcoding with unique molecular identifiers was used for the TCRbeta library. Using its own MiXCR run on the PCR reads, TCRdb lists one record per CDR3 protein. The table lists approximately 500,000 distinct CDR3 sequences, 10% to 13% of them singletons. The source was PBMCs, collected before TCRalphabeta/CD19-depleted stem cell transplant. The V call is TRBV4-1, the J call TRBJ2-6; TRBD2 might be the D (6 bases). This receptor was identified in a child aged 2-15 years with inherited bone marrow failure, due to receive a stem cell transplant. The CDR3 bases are TGCGCCAGCAGCCGGGGGGCTGGGGCCAACGTCCTGACTTTC. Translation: CASSRGAGANVLTF.